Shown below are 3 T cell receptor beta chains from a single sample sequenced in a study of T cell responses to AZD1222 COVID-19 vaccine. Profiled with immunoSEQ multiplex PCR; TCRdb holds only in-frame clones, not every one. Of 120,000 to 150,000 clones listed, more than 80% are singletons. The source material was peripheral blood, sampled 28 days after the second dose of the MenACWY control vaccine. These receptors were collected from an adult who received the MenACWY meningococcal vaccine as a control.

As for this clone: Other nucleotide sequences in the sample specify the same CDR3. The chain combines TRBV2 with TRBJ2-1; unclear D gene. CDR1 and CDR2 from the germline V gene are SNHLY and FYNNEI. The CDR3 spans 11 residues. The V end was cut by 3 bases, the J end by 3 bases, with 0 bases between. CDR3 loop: CASSDYNEQFF. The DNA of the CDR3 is TGTGCCAGCAGTGACTACAATGAGCAGTTCTTC.

CDR3 region: CASSYGGGRTYEQYF. The CDR3 nucleotides read TGTGCCAGCAGTTATGGGGGCGGGCGAACCTACGAGCAGTACTTC. The chain uses TRBV27 and TRBJ2-7; D is possibly TRBD1 (6 bases). V was pared by 4 bases and J by 2 bases, with 15 bases between. Germline-derived CDR1 and CDR2 are MNHEY and SMNVEV (reference sequence). The CDR3 runs to 15 residues.

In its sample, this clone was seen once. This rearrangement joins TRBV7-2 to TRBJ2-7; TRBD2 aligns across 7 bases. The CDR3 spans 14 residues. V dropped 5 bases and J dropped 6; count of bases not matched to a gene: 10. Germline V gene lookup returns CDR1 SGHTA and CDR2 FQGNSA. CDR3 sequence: CASSDGRWGGEQYF. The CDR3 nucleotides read TGTGCCAGCAGCGACGGGAGGTGGGGCGGCGAGCAGTACTTC.